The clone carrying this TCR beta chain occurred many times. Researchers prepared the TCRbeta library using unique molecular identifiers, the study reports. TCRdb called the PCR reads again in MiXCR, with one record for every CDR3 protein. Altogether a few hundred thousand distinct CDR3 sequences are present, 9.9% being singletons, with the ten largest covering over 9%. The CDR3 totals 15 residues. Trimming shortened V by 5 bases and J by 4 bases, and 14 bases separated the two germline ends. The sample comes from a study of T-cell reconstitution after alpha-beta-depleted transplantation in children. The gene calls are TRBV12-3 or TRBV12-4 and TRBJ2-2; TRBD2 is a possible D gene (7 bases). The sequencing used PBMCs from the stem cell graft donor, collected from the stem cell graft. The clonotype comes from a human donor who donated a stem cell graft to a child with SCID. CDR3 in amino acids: CASSLGGAGTGELFF. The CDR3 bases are TGTGCCAGCAGTCTAGGGGGGGCTGGCACCGGGGAGCTGTTTTTT.